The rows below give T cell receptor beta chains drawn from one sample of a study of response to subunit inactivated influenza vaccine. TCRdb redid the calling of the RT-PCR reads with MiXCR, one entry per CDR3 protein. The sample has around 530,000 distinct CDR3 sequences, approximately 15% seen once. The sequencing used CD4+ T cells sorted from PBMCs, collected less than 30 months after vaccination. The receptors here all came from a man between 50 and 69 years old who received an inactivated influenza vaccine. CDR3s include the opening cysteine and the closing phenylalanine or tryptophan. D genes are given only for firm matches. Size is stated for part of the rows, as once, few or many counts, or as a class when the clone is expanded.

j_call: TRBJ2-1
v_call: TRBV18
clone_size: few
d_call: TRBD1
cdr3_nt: TGTGCCAGCTCACCGGGACAGGGGGCGTTTGAGCAGTTCTTC
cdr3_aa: CASSPGQGAFEQFF

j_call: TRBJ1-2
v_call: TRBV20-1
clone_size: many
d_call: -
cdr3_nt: TGCAGTGCTAGAGATGTGAGGGGGTCAGAGAGCTACACCTTC
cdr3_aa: CSARDVRGSESYTF

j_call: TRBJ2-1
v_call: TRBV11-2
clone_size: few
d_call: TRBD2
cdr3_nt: TGTGCCAGCAGCTTGAGCGGGAGTTTAAATGAGCAGTTCTTC
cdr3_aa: CASSLSGSLNEQFF

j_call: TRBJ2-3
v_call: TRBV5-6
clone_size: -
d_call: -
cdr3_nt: TGTGCCAGCAGCTTGGGTGACCCACGATATACGCAGTATTTT
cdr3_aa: CASSLGDPRYTQYF

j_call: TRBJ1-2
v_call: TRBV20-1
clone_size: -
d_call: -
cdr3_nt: TGCAGTGCTAGTCGGCAGGGCAAGGATGGCTACACCTTC
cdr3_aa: CSASRQGKDGYTF

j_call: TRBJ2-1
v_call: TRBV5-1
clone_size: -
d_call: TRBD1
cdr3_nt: TGCGCCAGCAGGGGGACAGGCTTGAGCTCCTACAATGAGCAGTTCTTC
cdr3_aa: CASRGTGLSSYNEQFF

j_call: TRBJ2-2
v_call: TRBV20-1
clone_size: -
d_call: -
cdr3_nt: TGCAGTGCTAGGACAGATAGCGGAGAGCTGTTTTTT
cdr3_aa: CSARTDSGELFF

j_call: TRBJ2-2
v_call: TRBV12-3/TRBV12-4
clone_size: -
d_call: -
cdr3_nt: TGTGCCAGCAATATGAGGGGGGCCGGGGAGCTGTTTTTT
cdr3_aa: CASNMRGAGELFF

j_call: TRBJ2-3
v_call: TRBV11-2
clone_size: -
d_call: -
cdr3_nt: TGTGCCAGCAGCTTAGACCTCCCCACAGATACGCAGTATTTT
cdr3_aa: CASSLDLPTDTQYF

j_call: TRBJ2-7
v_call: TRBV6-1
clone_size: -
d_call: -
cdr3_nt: TGTGCCAGCAGTCAAGGGACATTTTACGAGCAGTACTTC
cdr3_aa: CASSQGTFYEQYF

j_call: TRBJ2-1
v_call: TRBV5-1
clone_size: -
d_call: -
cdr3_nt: TGCGCCAGCAGCTTTACAGGCGAACAGTACAATGAGCAGTTCTTC
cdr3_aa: CASSFTGEQYNEQFF

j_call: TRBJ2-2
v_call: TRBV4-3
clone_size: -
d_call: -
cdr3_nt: TGCGCCAGCAGCAAGAATTGGGGCACCGGGGAGCTGTTTTTT
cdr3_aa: CASSKNWGTGELFF

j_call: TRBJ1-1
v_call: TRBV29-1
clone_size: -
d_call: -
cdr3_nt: TGCAGCGTTGGGGAACTCTACACTGAAGCTTTCTTT
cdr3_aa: CSVGELYTEAFF

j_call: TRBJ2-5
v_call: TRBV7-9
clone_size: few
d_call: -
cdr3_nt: TGTGCCAGCAGCTCCGACAGACTGACGACTAGGGCGGAGACCCAGTACTTC
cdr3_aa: CASSSDRLTTRAETQYF

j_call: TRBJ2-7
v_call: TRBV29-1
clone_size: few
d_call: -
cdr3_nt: TGCAGCGTCGATCGAGCAGACGGCTACGAGCAGTACTTC
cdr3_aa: CSVDRADGYEQYF

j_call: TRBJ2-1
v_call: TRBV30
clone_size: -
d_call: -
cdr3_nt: TGTGCCTGGACAGGGAGTGTACGGAATGAGCAGTTCTTC
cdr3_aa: CAWTGSVRNEQFF

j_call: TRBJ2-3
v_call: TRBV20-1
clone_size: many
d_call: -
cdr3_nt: TGCAGTGCTAGAGACCTAGTTTTCCCGCATACGCAGTATTTT
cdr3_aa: CSARDLVFPHTQYF

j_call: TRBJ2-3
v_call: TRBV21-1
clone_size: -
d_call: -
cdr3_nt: TGTGCCAGCAGCAAAGTCCGCCCAAGCACAGATACGCAGTATTTT
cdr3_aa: CASSKVRPSTDTQYF

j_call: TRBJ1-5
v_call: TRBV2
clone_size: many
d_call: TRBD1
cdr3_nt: TGTGCCAGCAGCTATCCGGACAGGGTCAATCAGCCCCAGCATTTT
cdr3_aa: CASSYPDRVNQPQHF

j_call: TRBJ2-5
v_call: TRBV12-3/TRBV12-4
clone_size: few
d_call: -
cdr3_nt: TGTGCCAGCAGTTTAGGAGGGGCTTTGGGGGAGACCCAGTACTTC
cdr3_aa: CASSLGGALGETQYF

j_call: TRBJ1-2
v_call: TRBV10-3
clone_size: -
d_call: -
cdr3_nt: TGTGCCATGTCGGCCGAAGTTAACGATGGCTACACCTTC
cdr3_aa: CAMSAEVNDGYTF

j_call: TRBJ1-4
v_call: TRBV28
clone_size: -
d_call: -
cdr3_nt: TGTGCCAGCAGTCGACAGTTTCTAGTTCCTGAAAAACTGTTTTTT
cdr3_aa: CASSRQFLVPEKLFF

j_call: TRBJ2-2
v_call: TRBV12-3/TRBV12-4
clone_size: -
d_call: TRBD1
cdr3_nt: TGTGCCAGCAGCCGAACCCGACAGGGTTTCACCGGGGAGCTGTTTTTT
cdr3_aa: CASSRTRQGFTGELFF

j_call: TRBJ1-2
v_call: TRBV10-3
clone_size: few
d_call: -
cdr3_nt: TGTGCCATCAGCCCCCCAAAGGGGTGGGGGGCTAACTATGGCTACACCTTC
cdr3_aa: CAISPPKGWGANYGYTF

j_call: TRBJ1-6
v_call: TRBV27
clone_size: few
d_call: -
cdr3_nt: TGTGCCAGCAGCCCCTTACAGGGTCGTTCACCCCTCCACTTT
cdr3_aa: CASSPLQGRSPLHF

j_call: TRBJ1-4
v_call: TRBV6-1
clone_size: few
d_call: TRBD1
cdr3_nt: TGTGCCAGCAGCCGGGACAGTCTGAGGAATGAAAAACTGTTTTTT
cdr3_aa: CASSRDSLRNEKLFF

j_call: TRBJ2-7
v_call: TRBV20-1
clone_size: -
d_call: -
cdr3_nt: TGCAGTGCTATTTCCGGGTTTGGAAGCTCCTACGAGCAGTACTTC
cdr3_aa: CSAISGFGSSYEQYF

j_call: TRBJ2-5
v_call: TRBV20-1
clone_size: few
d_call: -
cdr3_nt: TGCAGTGCTAGAATGGGAGGCCGAGAGACCCAGTACTTC
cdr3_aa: CSARMGGRETQYF

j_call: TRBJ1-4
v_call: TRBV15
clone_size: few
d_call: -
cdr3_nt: TGTGCCACCAGCAGATATTTGGCAGTGTCTAATGAAAAACTGTTTTTT
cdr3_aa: CATSRYLAVSNEKLFF

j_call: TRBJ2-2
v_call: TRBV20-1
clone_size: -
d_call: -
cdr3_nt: TGCAGTGCTAGCGGGGTTACGAACACCGGGGAGCTGTTTTTT
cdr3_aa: CSASGVTNTGELFF

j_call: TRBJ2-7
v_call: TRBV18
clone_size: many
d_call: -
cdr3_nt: TGTGCCAGCTCTCCCGTCGGGGGCTACTACGAGCAGTACTTC
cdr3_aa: CASSPVGGYYEQYF

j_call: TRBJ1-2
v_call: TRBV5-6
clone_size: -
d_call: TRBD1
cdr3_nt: TGTGCCAGCAGCTTGGGAGGACAGGGGGTTTATGGCTACACCTTC
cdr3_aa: CASSLGGQGVYGYTF

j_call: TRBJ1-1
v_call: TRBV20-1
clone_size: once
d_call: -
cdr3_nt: TGCAGTGCTAGAGATAGGAGGGGCGTCAACACTGAAGCTTTCTTT
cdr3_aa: CSARDRRGVNTEAFF

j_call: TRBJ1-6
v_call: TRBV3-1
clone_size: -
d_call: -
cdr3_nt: TGTGCCAGCAGCCCTCGACTAATTTCACCCCTCCACTTT
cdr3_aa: CASSPRLISPLHF

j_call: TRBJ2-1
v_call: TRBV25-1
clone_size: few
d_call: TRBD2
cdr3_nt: TGTGCCAGCAGTGAGTTATTTAGCGGGGGGGCCTTCAATGAGCAGTTCTTC
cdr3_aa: CASSELFSGGAFNEQFF

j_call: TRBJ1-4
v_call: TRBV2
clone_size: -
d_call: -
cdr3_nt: TGTGCCAGCAAAAGGCCTTTGGGGGAAAAACTGTTTTTT
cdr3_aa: CASKRPLGEKLFF

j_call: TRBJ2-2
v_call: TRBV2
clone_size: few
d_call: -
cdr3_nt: TGTGCCAGCAAGGAAAACGGCCCCAACACCGGGGAGCTGTTTTTT
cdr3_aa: CASKENGPNTGELFF

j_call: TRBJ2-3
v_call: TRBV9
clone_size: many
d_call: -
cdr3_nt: TGTGCCAGCAGCGCTGATGGGACAAGCACAGATACGCAGTATTTT
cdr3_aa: CASSADGTSTDTQYF

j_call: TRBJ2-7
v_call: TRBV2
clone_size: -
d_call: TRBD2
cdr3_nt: TGTGCCAGCAGGAGACGACTAGCGGAATACGAGCAGTACTTC
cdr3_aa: CASRRRLAEYEQYF

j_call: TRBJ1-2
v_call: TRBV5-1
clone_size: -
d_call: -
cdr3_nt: TGCGCCAGCAGCTTGGATGGGTTGCCGAACTATGGCTACACCTTC
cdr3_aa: CASSLDGLPNYGYTF

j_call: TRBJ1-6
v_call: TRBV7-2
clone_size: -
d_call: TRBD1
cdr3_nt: TGTGCCAGCAGCTTAGCTGGGACAGGGCTTAATTCACCCCTCCACTTT
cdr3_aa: CASSLAGTGLNSPLHF

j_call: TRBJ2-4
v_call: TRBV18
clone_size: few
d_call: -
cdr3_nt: TGTGCCAGCTCACCAGGCCGCGGGAACATTCAGTACTTC
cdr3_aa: CASSPGRGNIQYF

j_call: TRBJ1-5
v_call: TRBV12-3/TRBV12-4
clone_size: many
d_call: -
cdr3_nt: TGTGCCAGCACCCAAAAGGGCAGGGGTGGCAATCAGCCCCAGCATTTT
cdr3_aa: CASTQKGRGGNQPQHF

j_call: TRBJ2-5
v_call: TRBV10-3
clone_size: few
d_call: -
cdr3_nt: TGTGCCATCAGACCCGGGACCGGAAATCAAGAGACCCAGTACTTC
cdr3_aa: CAIRPGTGNQETQYF

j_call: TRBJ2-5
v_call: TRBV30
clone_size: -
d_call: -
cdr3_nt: TGTGCCTGGAATTGGGCAGGGCGGCGAGAGACCCAGTACTTC
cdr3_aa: CAWNWAGRRETQYF